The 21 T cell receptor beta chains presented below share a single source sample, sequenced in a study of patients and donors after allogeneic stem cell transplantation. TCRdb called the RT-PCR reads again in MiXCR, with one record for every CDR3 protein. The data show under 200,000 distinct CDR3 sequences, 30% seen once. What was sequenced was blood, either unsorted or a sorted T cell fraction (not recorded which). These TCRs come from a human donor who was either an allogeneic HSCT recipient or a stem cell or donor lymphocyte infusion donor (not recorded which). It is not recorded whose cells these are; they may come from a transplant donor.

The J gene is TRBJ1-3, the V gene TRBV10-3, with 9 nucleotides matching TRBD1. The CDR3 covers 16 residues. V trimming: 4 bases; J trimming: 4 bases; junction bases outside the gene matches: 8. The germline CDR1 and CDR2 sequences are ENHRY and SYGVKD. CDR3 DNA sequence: TGTGCCATCAGTGGCGGGACAGGGTCAACGGGAAACACCATATATTTT. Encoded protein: CAISGGTGSTGNTIYF.

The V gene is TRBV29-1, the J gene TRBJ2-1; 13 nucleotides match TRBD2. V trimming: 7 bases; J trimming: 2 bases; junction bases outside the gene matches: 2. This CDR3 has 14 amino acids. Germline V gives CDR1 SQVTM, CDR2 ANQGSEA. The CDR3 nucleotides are TGCAGCGGGACTAGCGGGAGAACCTACAATGAGCAGTTCTTC. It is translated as CSGTSGRTYNEQFF.

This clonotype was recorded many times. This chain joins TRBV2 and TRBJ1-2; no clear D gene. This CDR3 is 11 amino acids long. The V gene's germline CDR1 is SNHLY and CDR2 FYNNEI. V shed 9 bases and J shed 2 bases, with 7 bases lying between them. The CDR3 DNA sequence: TGTGCCAGTCACTGGAACTATGGCTACACCTTC. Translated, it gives CASHWNYGYTF.

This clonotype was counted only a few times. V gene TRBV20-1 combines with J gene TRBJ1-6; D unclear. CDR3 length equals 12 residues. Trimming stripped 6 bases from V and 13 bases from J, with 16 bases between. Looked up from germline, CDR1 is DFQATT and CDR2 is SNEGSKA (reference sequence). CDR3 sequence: CSAKMGDPPLHF. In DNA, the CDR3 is TGCAGTGCGAAGATGGGAGACCCTCCCCTCCACTTT.

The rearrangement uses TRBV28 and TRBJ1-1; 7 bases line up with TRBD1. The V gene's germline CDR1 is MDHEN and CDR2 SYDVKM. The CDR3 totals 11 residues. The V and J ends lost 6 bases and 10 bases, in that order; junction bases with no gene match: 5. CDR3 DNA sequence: TGTGCCAGCAGATTAAACAGGGGAGCTTTCTTT. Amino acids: CASRLNRGAFF. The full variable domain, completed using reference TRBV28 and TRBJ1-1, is DVKVTQSSRYLVKRTGEKVFLECVQDMDHENMFWYRQDPGLGLRLIYFSYDVKMKEKGDIPEGYSVSREKKERFSLILESASTNQTSMYLCASRLNRGAFFGQGTRLTVV.

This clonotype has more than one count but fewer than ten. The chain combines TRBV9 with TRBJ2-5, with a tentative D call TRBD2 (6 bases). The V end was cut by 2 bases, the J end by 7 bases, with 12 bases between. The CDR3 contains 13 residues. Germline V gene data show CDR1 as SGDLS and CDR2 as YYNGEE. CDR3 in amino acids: CASSVRRDGTQYF. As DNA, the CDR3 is TGTGCCAGCAGCGTGAGGCGGGACGGGACCCAGTACTTC. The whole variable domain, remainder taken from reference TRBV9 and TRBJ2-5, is DSGVTQTPKHLITATGQRVTLRCSPRSGDLSVYWYQQSLDQGLQFLIQYYNGEERAKGNILERFSAQQFPDLHSELNLSSLELGDSALYFCASSVRRDGTQYFGPGTRLLVL.

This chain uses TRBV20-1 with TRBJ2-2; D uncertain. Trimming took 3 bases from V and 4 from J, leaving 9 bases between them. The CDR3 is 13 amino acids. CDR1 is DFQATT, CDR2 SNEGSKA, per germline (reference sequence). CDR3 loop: CSASRSVTGELFF. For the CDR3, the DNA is TGCAGTGCTAGTAGGAGCGTCACCGGGGAGCTGTTTTTT.

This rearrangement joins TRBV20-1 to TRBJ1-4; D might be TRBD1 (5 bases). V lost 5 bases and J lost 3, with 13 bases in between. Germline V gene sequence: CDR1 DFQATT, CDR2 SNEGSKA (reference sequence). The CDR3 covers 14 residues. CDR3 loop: CSAPDKGANEKLFF. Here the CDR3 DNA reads TGCAGTGCTCCGGACAAAGGGGCTAATGAAAAACTGTTTTTT.

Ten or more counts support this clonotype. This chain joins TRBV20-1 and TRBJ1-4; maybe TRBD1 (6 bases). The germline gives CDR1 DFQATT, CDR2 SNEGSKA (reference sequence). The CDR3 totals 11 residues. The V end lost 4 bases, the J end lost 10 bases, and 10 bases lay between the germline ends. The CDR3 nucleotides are TGCAGTGCTATCGAGGGGGGAAAACTGTTTTTT. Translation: CSAIEGGKLFF.

The CDR3 region is CASSLFGGSGAYGYTF. CDR3 coding DNA: TGTGCCAGCAGCTTGTTTGGGGGTAGCGGGGCCTATGGCTACACCTTC. This chain links TRBV13 with TRBJ1-2; tentative D call: TRBD1 (5 bases). Germline assignment: CDR1 PRHDT and CDR2 FYEKMQ (reference sequence). CDR3 size: 16 residues. V lost 3 bases, J lost 4 bases, and 18 bases lay in between.

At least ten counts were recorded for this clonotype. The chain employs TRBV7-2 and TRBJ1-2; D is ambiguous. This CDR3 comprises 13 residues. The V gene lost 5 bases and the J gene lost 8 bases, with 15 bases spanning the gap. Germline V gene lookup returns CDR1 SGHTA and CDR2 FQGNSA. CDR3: CASSLPDPGGYTF. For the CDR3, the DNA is TGTGCCAGCAGCCTACCTGACCCGGGGGGCTACACCTTC.

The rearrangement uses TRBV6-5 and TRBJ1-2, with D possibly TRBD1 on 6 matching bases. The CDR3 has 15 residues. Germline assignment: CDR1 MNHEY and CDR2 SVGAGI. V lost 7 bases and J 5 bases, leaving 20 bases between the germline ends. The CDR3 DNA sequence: TGTGCCAGCACTATTACCAGGGGTCCGATTTATGGCTACACCTTC. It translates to CASTITRGPIYGYTF.

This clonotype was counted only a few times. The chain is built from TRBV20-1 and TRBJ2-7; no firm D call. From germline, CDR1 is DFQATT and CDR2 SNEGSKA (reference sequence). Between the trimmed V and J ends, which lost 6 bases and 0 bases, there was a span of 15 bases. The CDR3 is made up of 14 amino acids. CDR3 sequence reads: CSASYARASYEQYF. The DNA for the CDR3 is TGCAGTGCCTCCTACGCTAGGGCCTCCTACGAGCAGTACTTC.

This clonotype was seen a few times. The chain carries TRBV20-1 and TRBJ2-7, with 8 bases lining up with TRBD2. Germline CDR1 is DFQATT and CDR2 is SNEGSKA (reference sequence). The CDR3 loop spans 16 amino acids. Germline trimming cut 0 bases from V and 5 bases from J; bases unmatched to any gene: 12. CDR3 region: CSARDKLGRGGHEQYF. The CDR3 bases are TGCAGTGCTAGAGATAAACTTGGTCGGGGGGGCCACGAGCAGTACTTC.

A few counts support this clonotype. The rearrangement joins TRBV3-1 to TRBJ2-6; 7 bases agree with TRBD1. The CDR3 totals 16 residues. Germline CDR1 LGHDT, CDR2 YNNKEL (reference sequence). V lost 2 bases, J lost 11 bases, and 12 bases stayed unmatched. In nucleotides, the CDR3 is TGTGCCAGCAGCCAAAAAGCCGGGACAGTTGTTGACGTCCTGACTTTC. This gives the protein CASSQKAGTVVDVLTF.

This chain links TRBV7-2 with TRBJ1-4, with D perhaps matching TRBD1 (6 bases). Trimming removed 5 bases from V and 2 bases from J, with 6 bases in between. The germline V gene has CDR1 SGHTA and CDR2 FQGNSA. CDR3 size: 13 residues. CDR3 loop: CASSRGTNEKLFF. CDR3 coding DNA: TGTGCCAGCAGCAGGGGGACTAATGAAAAACTGTTTTTT.

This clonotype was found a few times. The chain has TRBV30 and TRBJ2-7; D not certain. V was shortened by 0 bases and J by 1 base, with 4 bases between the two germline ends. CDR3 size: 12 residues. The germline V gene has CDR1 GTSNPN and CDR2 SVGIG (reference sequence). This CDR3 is CAWSVLSYEQYF. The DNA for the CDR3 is TGTGCCTGGAGTGTACTGTCCTACGAGCAGTACTTC.

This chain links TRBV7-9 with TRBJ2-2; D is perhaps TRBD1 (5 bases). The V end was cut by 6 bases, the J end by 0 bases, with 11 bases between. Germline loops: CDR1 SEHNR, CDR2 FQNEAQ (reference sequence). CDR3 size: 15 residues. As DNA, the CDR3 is TGTGCCAGCAGGAGGACACCTCCGAACACCGGGGAGCTGTTTTTT. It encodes CASRRTPPNTGELFF.

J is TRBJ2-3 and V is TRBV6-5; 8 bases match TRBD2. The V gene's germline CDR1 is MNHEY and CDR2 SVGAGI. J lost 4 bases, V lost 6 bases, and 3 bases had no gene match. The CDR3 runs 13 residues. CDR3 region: CASSRTSPDTQYF. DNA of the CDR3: TGTGCCAGCAGCCGGACTAGCCCAGATACGCAGTATTTT.

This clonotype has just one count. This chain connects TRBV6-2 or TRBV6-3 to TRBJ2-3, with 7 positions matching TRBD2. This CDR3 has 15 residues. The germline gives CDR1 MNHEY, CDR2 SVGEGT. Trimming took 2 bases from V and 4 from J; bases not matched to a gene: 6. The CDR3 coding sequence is TGTGCCAGCAGTTACCTCCGACTAGCCGCAGATACGCAGTATTTT. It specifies CASSYLRLAADTQYF.

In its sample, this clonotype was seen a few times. This CDR3 is CASSKSAGGYEQYF. CDR3 coding DNA: TGTGCCAGCAGCAAATCCGCGGGCGGTTACGAGCAGTACTTC. The rearrangement uses TRBV28 and TRBJ2-7, with D possibly matching TRBD2 (5 bases). Trimming took 6 bases from V and 4 from J, leaving 16 bases between them. Germline V gives CDR1 MDHEN, CDR2 SYDVKM. The CDR3 runs 14 residues. The full variable domain, in which reference TRBV28 and TRBJ2-7 provide the parts outside the CDR3, is DVKVTQSSRYLVKRTGEKVFLECVQDMDHENMFWYRQDPGLGLRLIYFSYDVKMKEKGDIPEGYSVSREKKERFSLILESASTNQTSMYLCASSKSAGGYEQYFGPGTRLTVT.